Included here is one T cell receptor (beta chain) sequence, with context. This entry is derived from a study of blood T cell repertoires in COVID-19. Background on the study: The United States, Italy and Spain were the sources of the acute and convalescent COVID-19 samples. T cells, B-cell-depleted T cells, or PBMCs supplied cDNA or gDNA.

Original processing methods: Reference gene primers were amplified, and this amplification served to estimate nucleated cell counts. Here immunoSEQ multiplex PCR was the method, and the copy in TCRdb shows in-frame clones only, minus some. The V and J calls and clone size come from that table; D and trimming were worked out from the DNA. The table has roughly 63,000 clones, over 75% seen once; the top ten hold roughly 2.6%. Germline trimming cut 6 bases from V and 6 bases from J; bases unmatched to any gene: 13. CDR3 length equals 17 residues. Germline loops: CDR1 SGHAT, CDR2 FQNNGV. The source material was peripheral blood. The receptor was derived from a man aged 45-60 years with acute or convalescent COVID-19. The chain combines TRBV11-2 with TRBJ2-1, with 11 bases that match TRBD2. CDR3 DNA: TGTGCCAGCAGTCATAGCGGGAGGGTACCTCTCGGCAATGAGCAGTTCTTC. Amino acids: CASSHSGRVPLGNEQFF.